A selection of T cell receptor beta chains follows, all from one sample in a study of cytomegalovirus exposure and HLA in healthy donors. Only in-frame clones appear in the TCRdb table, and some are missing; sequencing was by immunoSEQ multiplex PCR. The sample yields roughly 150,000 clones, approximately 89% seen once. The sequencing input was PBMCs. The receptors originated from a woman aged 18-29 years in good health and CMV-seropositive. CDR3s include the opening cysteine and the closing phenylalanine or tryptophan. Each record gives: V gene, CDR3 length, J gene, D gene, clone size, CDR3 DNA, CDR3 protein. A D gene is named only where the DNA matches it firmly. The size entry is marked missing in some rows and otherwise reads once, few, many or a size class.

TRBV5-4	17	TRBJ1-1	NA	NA	TGTGCCAGCAGCCCGGGTTGGGGTACGAGGGTTGACACTGGGGCTTTCTTT	CASSPGWGTRVDTGAFF
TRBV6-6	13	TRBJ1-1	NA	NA	TGTGCCAGCACCCTAGGGGTTGGGACTGAAGCTTTCTTT	CASTLGVGTEAFF
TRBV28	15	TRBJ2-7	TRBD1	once	TGTGCCAGCAGTTTAGGTAGTAACAGGGGGTACGAGCAGTACTTC	CASSLGSNRGYEQYF
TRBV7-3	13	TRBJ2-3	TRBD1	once	TGTGCCAGCAGCTGGACAGGGGCAGATACGCAGTATTTT	CASSWTGADTQYF
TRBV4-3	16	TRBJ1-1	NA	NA	TGCGCCAGCAGCCAATTCCCCCTCGGGGAGAACACTGAAGCTTTCTTT	CASSQFPLGENTEAFF
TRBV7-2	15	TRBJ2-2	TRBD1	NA	TGTGCCAGCAGCTCTGACAGGGTGAGCACCGGGGAGCTGTTTTTT	CASSSDRVSTGELFF
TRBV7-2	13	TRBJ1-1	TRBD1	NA	TGTGCCAGCAGTCCTCGGACAGGCACTGAAGCTTTCTTT	CASSPRTGTEAFF
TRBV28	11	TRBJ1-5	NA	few	TGTGCCAGCGAAAAGGGGCAGCCCCAGCATTTT	CASEKGQPQHF
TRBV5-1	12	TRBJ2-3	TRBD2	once	TGCGCCAGCACCTTGGACGGGAGGACGCAGTATTTT	CASTLDGRTQYF
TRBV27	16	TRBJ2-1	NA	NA	TGTGCCAGCAGTTTAGGGCGGGCGCAGTCCTACAATGAGCAGTTCTTC	CASSLGRAQSYNEQFF
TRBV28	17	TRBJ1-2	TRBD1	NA	TGTGCCAGCAGTTGGCTGGACAGGGGGCTCTCTAACTATGGCTACACCTTC	CASSWLDRGLSNYGYTF
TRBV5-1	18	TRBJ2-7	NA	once	TGCGCCAGCAGGCCGGTCTACCTGGGGCGGATAAACTCCTACGAGCAGTACTTC	CASRPVYLGRINSYEQYF
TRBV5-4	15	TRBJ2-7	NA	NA	TGTGCCAGCAGCTTGGAGGAGGGGCGCATCAACGAGCAGTACTTC	CASSLEEGRINEQYF
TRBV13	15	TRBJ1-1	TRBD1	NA	TGTGCCAGCAGCTCAGTACAGGGGGCGCGCACTGAAGCTTTCTTT	CASSSVQGARTEAFF
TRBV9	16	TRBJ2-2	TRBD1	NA	TGTGCCAGCAGCGCCAGGGACAGGCCTTGGACCGGGGAGCTGTTTTTT	CASSARDRPWTGELFF
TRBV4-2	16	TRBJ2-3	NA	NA	TGTGCCAGCAGCCAAGAATCTAGCGTGAGCACAGATACGCAGTATTTT	CASSQESSVSTDTQYF
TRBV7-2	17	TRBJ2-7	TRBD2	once	TGTGCCAGCAGCACCCGTCTTTTAGCGGGGGACTCCTACGAGCAGTACTTC	CASSTRLLAGDSYEQYF
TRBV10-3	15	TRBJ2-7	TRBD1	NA	TGTGCCATCTGCCCTGCAGGACAGGGTTATTACGAGCAGTACTTC	CAICPAGQGYYEQYF
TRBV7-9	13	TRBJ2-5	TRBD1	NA	TGTGCCAGCAGTCGGACAGGGGGAGAGACCCAGTACTTC	CASSRTGGETQYF
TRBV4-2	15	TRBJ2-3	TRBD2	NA	TGTGCCAGCAGCCAATATGAGCGGGAGTCAGATACGCAGTATTTT	CASSQYERESDTQYF
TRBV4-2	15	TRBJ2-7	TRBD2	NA	TGTGCCAGCAGTCGGCCCGGGGGGGACTCCTACGAGCAGTACTTC	CASSRPGGDSYEQYF
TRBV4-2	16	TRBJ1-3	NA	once	TGTGCCAGCAGCCAAGGGGCGGACAGCACCGGGGACACCATATATTTT	CASSQGADSTGDTIYF
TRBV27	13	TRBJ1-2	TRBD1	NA	TGTGCCAGCAGTTTACCGGGACAGGGTGGCTACACCTTC	CASSLPGQGGYTF
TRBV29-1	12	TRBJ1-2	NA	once	TGCAGCGTTCATACAGCTAACTATGGCTACACCTTC	CSVHTANYGYTF
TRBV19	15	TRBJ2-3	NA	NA	TGTGCCACCACAGAGGACAGTACTAGCACAGATACGCAGTATTTT	CATTEDSTSTDTQYF
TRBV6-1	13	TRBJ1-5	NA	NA	TGTGCCAGCAGTGAAGCAGCCAATCAGCCCCAGCATTTT	CASSEAANQPQHF
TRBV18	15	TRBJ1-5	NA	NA	TGTGCCAGCTCAGACACAGGGTTGGTAGGTCAGCCCCAGCATTTT	CASSDTGLVGQPQHF
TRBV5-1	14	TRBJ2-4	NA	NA	TGCGCCAGCAGCTTGTCGGCGGCGGAGAACATTCAGTACTTC	CASSLSAAENIQYF
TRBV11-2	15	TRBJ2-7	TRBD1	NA	TGTGCCAGCAGCTTCAGTAAAACAGGGGCCTACGAGCAGTACTTC	CASSFSKTGAYEQYF